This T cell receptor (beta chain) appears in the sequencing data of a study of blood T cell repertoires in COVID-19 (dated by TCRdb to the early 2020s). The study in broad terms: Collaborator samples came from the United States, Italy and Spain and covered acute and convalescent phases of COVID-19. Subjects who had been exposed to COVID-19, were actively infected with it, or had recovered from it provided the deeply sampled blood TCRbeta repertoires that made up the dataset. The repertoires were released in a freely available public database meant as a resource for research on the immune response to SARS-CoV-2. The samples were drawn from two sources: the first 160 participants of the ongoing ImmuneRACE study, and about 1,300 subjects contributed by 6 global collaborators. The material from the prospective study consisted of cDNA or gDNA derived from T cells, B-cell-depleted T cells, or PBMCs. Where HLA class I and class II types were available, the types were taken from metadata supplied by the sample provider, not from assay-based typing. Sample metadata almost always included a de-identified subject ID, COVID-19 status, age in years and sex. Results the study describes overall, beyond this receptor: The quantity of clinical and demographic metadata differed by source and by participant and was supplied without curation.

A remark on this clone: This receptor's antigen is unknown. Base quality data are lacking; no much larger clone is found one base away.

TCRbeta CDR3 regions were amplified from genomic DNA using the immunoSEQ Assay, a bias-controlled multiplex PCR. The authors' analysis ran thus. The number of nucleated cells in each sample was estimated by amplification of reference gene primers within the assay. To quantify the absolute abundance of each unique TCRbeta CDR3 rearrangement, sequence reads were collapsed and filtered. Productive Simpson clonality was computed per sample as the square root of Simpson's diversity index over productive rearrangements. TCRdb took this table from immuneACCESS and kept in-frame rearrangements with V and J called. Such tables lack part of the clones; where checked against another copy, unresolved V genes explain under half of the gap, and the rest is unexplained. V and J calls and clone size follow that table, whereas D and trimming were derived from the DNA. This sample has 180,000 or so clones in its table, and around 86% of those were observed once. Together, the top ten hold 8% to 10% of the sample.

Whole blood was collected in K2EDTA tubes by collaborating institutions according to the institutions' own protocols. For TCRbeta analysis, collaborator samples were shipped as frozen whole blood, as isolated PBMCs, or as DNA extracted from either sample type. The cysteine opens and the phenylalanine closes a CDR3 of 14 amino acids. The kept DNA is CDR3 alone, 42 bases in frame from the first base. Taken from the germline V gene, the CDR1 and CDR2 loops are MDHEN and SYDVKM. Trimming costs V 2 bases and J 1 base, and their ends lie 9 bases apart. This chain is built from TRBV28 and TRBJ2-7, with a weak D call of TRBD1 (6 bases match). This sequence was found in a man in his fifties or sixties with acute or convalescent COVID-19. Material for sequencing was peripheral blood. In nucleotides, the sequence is TGTGCCAGCAGTTTACACCAGGGGTCCTACGAGCAGTACTTC. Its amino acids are CASSLHQGSYEQYF.